A single sample gave rise to the 13 T cell receptor beta chains below, sequenced in a study of T cells in Graves' hyperthyroidism and ophthalmopathy. RNA transcripts served as the template for amplifying TCR beta CDR3 regions. HTBI primers drove first-round RT-PCR of the TCR CDR3. TCRdb analysed the multiplex PCR reads with MiXCR anew, one entry per CDR3 protein. This table has some 720,000 distinct CDR3 sequences, around 17% appearing once. Sample: blood. The source of these receptors is a young man with Graves' hyperthyroidism.

The sample holds many counts of this clonotype. The V gene is TRBV12-3 or TRBV12-4, the J gene TRBJ2-1; TRBD1 agrees at 7 bases. J was trimmed by 5 bases and V by 5 bases; bases with no gene match: 6. The CDR3 runs 14 residues. The CDR3, as DNA: TGTGCCAGCAGTGCCCGGGACAGAGACAATGAGCAGTTCTTC. Its protein is CASSARDRDNEQFF.

The J gene is TRBJ2-3, the V gene TRBV18; tentatively, D is TRBD2 (6 bases). CDR3 length: 16 amino acids. Germline V gene lookup returns CDR1 KGHSH and CDR2 LQKENI. The V end lost 0 bases, the J end lost 1 base, and 11 bases lay between the germline ends. CDR3 protein: CASSPPTSPRTDTQYF. For the CDR3, the DNA is TGTGCCAGCTCACCACCGACTAGTCCCCGCACAGATACGCAGTATTTT.

Ten or more counts support this clonotype. The CDR3 loop reads CASRGAGLTDTQYF. CDR3 in DNA: TGTGCCAGCAGGGGAGCGGGGTTAACAGATACGCAGTATTTT. The chain joins TRBV2 to TRBJ2-3; TRBD2 matches at 7 bases. Per the germline V gene, CDR1 is SNHLY and CDR2 is FYNNEI. This CDR3 is built from 14 residues. The ends lost 6 bases at V and 3 bases at J; junction bases unmatched: 6.

This clonotype was recorded at least ten times. The rearrangement links TRBV3-1 to TRBJ2-1, with D possibly matching TRBD2 (6 bases). Per the germline V gene, CDR1 is LGHDT and CDR2 is YNNKEL (reference sequence). The V end lost 5 bases, the J end lost 0 bases, and 11 bases lay between the germline ends. The CDR3 is made up of 15 amino acids. The CDR3 DNA reads TGTGCCAGCAGCGTGGAGGGGAGCTCCTACAATGAGCAGTTCTTC. This encodes CASSVEGSSYNEQFF.

The rearrangement joins TRBV5-1 to TRBJ1-1; maybe TRBD1 (5 bases). CDR3 length equals 15 residues. Trimming removed 2 bases from V and 5 bases from J, with 16 bases in between. Germline V lookup: CDR1 SGHRS, CDR2 YFSETQ. As DNA, the CDR3 is TGCGCCAGCAGCTTATACATGCAGGGAGATACTGAAGCTTTCTTT. It is translated as CASSLYMQGDTEAFF.

This clonotype was found a few times. The chain employs TRBV29-1 and TRBJ2-7; the D gene is possibly TRBD2 (5 bases). Germline CDR1 reads SQVTM; CDR2 reads ANQGSEA. The CDR3 totals 11 residues. The V end lost 6 bases, the J end lost 9 bases, and 15 bases lay between the germline ends. This CDR3 is CSVERGPVQYF. Written as DNA, the CDR3 is TGCAGCGTGGAGAGAGGGCCCGTGCAGTACTTC.

In its sample, this clonotype was seen many times. The chain is built from TRBV28 and TRBJ2-4; D might be TRBD1 or TRBD2, each matching 5 bases. Germline V gene sequence: CDR1 MDHEN, CDR2 SYDVKM. V was pared by 5 bases and J by 0 bases, with 5 bases between. CDR3 length: 13 residues. This CDR3 is CASSGGAKNIQYF. The CDR3 DNA reads TGTGCCAGCAGTGGGGGAGCCAAAAACATTCAGTACTTC.

The sample holds many counts of this clonotype. The chain joins TRBV6-1 to TRBJ2-7; no clear D. The CDR3 totals 13 residues. Between the trimmed V and J ends, which lost 5 bases and 5 bases, there was a span of 13 bases. Germline values: CDR1 MNHNS, CDR2 SASEGT. CDR3 DNA sequence: TGTGCCAGCAGTTACGGGCTAGTTGACGAGCAGTACTTC. This translates into CASSYGLVDEQYF.

This clonotype appeared many times. The V and J genes are TRBV11-1 and TRBJ2-1; D possibly corresponds to TRBD1 (6 bases). There are 14 residues in the CDR3. The V and J ends lost 3 bases and 4 bases respectively, with 10 bases between them. Germline V gene data show CDR1 as SGHAT and CDR2 as FQDESV (reference sequence). The CDR3 coding sequence is TGTGCCAGCAGCTTTAGGGGGAATTACAATGAGCAGTTCTTC. Amino acids: CASSFRGNYNEQFF.

This clonotype was picked up many times. The rearrangement uses TRBV20-1 and TRBJ2-7, with D perhaps TRBD1 or TRBD2 (5 bases each). Trimming stripped 7 bases from V and 5 bases from J, with 15 bases between. The V gene's germline CDR1 is DFQATT and CDR2 SNEGSKA (reference sequence). CDR3 length equals 12 residues. The CDR3: CSVERGVDEQYF. In DNA, the CDR3 is TGCAGTGTCGAGCGAGGGGTCGACGAGCAGTACTTC.

The V gene is TRBV5-1, the J gene TRBJ2-3, with D possibly TRBD2 on 5 matching bases. This CDR3 comprises 16 residues. Per germline, CDR1 SGHRS and CDR2 YFSETQ. V dropped 2 bases and J dropped 3 bases, with 16 bases sitting between them. In nucleotides, the CDR3 is TGCGCCAGCAGCTTAGCAGTTGGCGGCGGGACAGATACGCAGTATTTT. Translating gives CASSLAVGGGTDTQYF.

This clonotype was recorded a few times. This chain links TRBV4-3 with TRBJ2-7; D may be TRBD1 (5 bases). Germline V lookup: CDR1 LGHNA, CDR2 YSLEER. The CDR3 runs to 14 residues. Trimming took off 0 bases at V and 2 bases at J, with 8 bases between the two ends. CDR3: CASSQDSRAYEQYF. The CDR3 DNA is TGCGCCAGCAGCCAAGATAGCAGGGCCTACGAGCAGTACTTC.

This clonotype was seen many times. The V and J genes are TRBV11-2 and TRBJ2-2, with 7 bases lining up with TRBD2. The CDR3 runs 17 residues. Germline-derived CDR1 and CDR2 are SGHAT and FQNNGV. Trimming at V came to 0 bases and at J to 3 bases, leaving 7 bases not matched to a gene. This chain's CDR3 is CASSLDKRGLDTGELFF. As DNA, the CDR3 is TGTGCCAGCAGCTTAGATAAGCGGGGACTTGACACCGGGGAGCTGTTTTTT.